This TCR beta chain appears in the sequencing data of a study of identical twins. Only healthy Caucasians were included as donors. This clonotype has a handful of counts. TCRdb fed the 5' RACE reads into MiXCR, producing one record per CDR3 protein. The sample records roughly 1.6 million distinct CDR3 sequences, 25% to 35% being singletons. Trimming left V 3 bases short and J 1 base short, with 19 bases between. CDR1 is MDHEN, CDR2 SYDVKM, per germline. The CDR3 is 18 residues long. The sample consisted of cord blood. This chain joins TRBV28 and TRBJ2-4, with D perhaps matching TRBD2 (5 bases). The receptor was isolated from a newborn girl in good health. The CDR3 DNA reads TGTGCCAGCAGTTTTTTCTTTCAGCCCAGAGGGGCCAAAAACATTCAGTACTTC. This sequence encodes CASSFFFQPRGAKNIQYF. Drawing the rest from reference TRBV28 and TRBJ2-4, the complete variable domain is DVKVTQSSRYLVKRTGEKVFLECVQDMDHENMFWYRQDPGLGLRLIYFSYDVKMKEKGDIPEGYSVSREKKERFSLILESASTNQTSMYLCASSFFFQPRGAKNIQYFGAGTRLSVL.